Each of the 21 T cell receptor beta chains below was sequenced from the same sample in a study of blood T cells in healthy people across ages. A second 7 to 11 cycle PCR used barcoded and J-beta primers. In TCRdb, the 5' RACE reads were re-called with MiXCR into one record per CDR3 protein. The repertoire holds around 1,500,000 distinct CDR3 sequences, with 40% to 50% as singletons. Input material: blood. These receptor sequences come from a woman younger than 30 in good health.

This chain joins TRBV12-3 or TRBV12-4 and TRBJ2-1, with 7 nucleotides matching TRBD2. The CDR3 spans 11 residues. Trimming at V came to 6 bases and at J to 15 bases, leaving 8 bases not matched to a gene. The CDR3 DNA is TGTGCCAGCAGATCGGGGGGAATATGGTTCTTC. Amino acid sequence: CASRSGGIWFF.

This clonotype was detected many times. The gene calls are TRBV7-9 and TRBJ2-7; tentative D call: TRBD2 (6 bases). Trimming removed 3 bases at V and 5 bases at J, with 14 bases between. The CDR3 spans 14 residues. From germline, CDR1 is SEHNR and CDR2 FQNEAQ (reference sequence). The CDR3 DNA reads TGTGCCAGCAGCTTTTATGGCGGGGCCGACGAGCAGTACTTC. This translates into CASSFYGGADEQYF.

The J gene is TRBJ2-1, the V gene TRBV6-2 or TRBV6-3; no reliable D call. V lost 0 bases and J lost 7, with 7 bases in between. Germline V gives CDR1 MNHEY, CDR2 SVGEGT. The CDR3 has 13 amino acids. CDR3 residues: CASSYSARNEQFF. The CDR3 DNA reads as TGTGCCAGCAGTTACTCGGCGAGGAATGAGCAGTTCTTC.

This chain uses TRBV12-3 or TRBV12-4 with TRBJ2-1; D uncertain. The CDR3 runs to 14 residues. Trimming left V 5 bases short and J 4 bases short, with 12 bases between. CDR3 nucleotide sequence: TGTGCCAGCAGTCCCCCCATGGGGTACAATGAGCAGTTCTTC. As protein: CASSPPMGYNEQFF.

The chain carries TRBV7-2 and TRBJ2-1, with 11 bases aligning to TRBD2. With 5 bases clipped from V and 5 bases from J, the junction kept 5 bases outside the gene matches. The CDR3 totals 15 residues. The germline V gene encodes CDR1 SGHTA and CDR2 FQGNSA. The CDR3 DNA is TGTGCCAGCAGCCCCGCTAGCGGGGGGCACAATGAGCAGTTCTTC. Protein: CASSPASGGHNEQFF.

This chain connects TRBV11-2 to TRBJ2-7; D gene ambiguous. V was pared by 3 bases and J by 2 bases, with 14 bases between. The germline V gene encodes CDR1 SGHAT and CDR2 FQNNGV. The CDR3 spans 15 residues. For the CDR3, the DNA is TGTGCCAGCAGCTTTGAGCCCCTATCCCCCTACGAGCAGTACTTC. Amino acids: CASSFEPLSPYEQYF.

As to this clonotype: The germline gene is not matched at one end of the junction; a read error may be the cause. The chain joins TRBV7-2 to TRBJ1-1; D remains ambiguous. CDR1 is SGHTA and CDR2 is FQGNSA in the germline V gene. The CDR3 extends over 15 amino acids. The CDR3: CASSLACWANTEAFF. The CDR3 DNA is TGTGCCAGCAGCTTAGCTTGCTGGGCGAACACGGAAGCTTTCTTT.

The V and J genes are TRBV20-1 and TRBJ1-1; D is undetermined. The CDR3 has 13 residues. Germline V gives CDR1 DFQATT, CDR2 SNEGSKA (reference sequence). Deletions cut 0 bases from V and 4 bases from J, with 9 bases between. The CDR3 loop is CSARDIRTTEAFF. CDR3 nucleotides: TGCAGTGCTAGAGATATAAGAACCACTGAAGCTTTCTTT.

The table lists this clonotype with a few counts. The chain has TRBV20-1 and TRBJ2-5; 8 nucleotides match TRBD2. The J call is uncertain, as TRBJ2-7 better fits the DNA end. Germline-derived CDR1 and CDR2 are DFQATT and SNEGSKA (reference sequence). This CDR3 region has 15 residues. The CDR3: CSAIPRGTSRPEQYF. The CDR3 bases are TGCAGTGCAATACCTCGAGGGACTAGTCGTCCCGAGCAGTACTTC.

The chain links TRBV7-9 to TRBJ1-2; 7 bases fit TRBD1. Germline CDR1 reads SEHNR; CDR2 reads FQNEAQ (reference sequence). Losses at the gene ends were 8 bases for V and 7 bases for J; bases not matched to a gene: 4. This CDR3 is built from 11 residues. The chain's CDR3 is CASVDRAGYTF. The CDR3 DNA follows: TGTGCCAGCGTTGACAGGGCTGGCTACACCTTC.

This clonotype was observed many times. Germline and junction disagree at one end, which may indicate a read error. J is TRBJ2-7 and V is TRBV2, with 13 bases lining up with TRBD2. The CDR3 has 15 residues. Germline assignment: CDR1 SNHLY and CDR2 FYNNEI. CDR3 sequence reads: CASSEGLAGVYEQYF. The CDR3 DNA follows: TGTGCCAGCAGCGAAGGACTAGCGGGGGTCTACGAGCAGTACTTC.

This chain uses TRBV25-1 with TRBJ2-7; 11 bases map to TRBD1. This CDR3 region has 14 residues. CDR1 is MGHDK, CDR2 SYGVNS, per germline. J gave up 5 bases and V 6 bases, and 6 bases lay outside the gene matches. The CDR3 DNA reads TGTGCCAGCAGCTCGGGGACAGGGGGTCACGAGCAGTACTTC. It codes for CASSSGTGGHEQYF.

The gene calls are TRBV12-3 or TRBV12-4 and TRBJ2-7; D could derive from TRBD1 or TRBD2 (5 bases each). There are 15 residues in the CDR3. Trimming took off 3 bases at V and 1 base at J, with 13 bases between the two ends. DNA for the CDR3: TGTGCCAGCAGTTTTGAGGGGATCCGGTCCTACGAGCAGTACTTC. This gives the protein CASSFEGIRSYEQYF.

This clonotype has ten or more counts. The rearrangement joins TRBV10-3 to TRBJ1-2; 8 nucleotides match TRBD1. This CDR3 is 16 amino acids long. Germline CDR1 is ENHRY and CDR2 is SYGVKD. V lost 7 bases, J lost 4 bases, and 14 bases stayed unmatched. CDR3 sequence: CAITPDRAKGTYGYTF. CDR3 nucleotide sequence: TGTGCCATCACCCCGGACAGGGCGAAGGGTACCTATGGCTACACCTTC.

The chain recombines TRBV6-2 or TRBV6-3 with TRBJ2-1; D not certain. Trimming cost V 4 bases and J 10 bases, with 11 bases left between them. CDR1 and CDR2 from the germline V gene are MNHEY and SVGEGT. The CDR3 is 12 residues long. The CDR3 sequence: CASSSFVREQFF. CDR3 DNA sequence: TGTGCCAGCAGTTCCTTTGTCAGGGAGCAGTTCTTC.

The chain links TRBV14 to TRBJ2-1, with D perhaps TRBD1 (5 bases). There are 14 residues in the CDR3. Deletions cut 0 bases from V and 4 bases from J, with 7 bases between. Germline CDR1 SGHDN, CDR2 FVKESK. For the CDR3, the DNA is TGTGCCAGCAGCCAAGAGGGGCTTTACAATGAGCAGTTCTTC. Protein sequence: CASSQEGLYNEQFF.

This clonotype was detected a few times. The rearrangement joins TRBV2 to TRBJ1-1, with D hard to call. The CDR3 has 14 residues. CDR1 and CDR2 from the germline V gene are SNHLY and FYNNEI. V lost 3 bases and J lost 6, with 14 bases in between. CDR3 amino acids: CASSDTGTNPEAFF. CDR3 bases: TGTGCCAGCAGTGATACGGGAACTAACCCTGAAGCTTTCTTT. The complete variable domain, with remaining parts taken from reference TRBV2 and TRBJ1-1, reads EPEVTQTPSHQVTQMGQEVILRCVPISNHLYFYWYRQILGQKVEFLVSFYNNEISEKSEIFDDQFSVERPDGSNFTLKIRSTKLEDSAMYFCASSDTGTNPEAFFGQGTRLTVV.

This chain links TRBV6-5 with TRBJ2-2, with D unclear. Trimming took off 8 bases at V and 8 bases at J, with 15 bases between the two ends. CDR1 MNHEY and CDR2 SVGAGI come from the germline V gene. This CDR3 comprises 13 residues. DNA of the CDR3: TGTGCCAGCCTGCTAAACCCGTCGGGGGAGCTGTTTTTT. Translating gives CASLLNPSGELFF.

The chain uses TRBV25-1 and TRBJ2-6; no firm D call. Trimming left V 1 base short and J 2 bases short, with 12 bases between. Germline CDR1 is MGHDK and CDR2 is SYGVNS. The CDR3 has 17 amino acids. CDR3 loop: CASSELTPGAGANVLTF. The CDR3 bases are TGTGCCAGCAGTGAATTAACTCCTGGGGCTGGGGCCAACGTCCTGACTTTC. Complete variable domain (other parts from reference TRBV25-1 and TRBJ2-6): EADIYQTPRYLVIGTGKKITLECSQTMGHDKMYWYQQDPGMELHLIHYSYGVNSTEKGDLSSESTVSRIRTEHFPLTLESARPSHTSQYLCASSELTPGAGANVLTFGAGSRLTVL.

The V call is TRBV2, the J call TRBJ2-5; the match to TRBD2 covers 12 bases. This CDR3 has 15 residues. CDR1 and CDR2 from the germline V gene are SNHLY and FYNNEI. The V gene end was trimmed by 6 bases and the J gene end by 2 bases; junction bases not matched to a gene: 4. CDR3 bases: TGTGCCAGCAGCGGACTAGCGGGAACTCAAGAGACCCAGTACTTC. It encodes CASSGLAGTQETQYF.

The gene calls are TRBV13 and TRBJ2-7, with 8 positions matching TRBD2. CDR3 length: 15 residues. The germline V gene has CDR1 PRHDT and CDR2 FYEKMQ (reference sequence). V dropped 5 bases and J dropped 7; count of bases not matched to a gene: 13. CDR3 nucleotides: TGTGCCAGCAGCCTCGGGGTAGCGCGGGGGGATGAGCAGTACTTC. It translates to CASSLGVARGDEQYF.